These 25 T cell receptor beta chains originate from one sample sequenced in a study of blood T cells in healthy people across ages. A second about 7 to 12 cycle PCR used barcoded and J-beta primers. TCRdb ran MiXCR on the 5' RACE reads and lists one entry per CDR3 protein. The sample shows about 650,000 distinct CDR3 sequences, approximately 30% of them seen only once. Material: blood. These receptors were obtained from a woman of 80 years or more in good health.

In the case of this clonotype: An end of the junction does not agree with germline; a read error may underlie this. V usage is TRBV7-7 and J usage is TRBJ2-5; possible D gene TRBD2, 5 bases. The CDR3 is 16 amino acids. CDR1 and CDR2 (germline): SSHAT, FNYEAQ (reference sequence). In DNA, the CDR3 is TGTGCTAGCAGCTTGGGCCGACCGGGGTCCCAAGAGACCCAGTACTTC. Protein product: CASSLGRPGSQETQYF.

This clonotype was seen more than once but under ten times. The junction differs from germline at one of its ends, possibly a read error. The chain has TRBV5-5 and TRBJ1-3; 7 bases align to TRBD1. This CDR3 spans 17 amino acids. Germline V gene sequence: CDR1 SGHKS, CDR2 YYEKEE (reference sequence). The CDR3 DNA reads as TGTGCCAGCAGCCGAGTCACCGGGACAGCCTCTGGAAGCACCATATATTTT. This encodes CASSRVTGTASGSTIYF. Filled out from reference TRBV5-5 and TRBJ1-3, the complete variable domain reads DAGVTQSPTHLIKTRGQQVTLRCSPISGHKSVSWYQQVLGQGPQFIFQYYEKEERGRGNFPDRFSARQFPNYSSELNVNALLLGDSALYLCASSRVTGTASGSTIYFGEGSWLTVV.

This clonotype has just a few counts. One base away lies a much larger clone, so this may be a sequencing read error. The chain is built from TRBV7-2 and TRBJ2-1; the match to TRBD1 covers 7 bases. Germline assignment: CDR1 SGHTA and CDR2 FQGNSA. The CDR3 is made up of 15 amino acids. The V segment lost 8 bases and the J segment 8 bases; nucleotides outside the gene matches: 15. The CDR3 bases are TGTGCCAGCGGCAAACCGGGACAGAAGGGCCATGAGCAGTTCTTC. It translates to CASGKPGQKGHEQFF.

In its sample, this clonotype was seen a few times. This chain uses TRBV6-2 or TRBV6-3 with TRBJ1-1; TRBD1 might be the D (5 bases). V dropped 1 base and J dropped 8 bases, with 11 bases sitting between them. CDR3 length equals 13 residues. Germline V lookup: CDR1 MNHEY, CDR2 SVGEGT. CDR3 sequence: CASSYYLTGEAFF. CDR3 nucleotides: TGTGCCAGCAGTTACTATCTTACAGGCGAAGCTTTCTTT.

This sequence joins TRBV5-1 and TRBJ2-2; D remains unclear. The CDR3 extends over 15 amino acids. The V gene lost 1 base and the J gene lost 6 bases, with 13 bases spanning the gap. The germline V gene has CDR1 SGHRS and CDR2 YFSETQ. Written as DNA, the CDR3 is TGCGCCAGCAGCTTGTACGGCCCATCGTCCGGGGAGCTGTTTTTT. Translating it yields CASSLYGPSSGELFF.

The J gene is TRBJ2-7, the V gene TRBV5-1; D not certain. Germline assignment: CDR1 SGHRS and CDR2 YFSETQ. This CDR3 comprises 13 residues. V gave up 1 base and J gave up 0 bases, with 5 bases separating them. CDR3 sequence (DNA): TGCGCCAGCAGCTTGAGACTCTCCTACGAGCAGTACTTC. Translating it yields CASSLRLSYEQYF.

The chain carries TRBV7-9 and TRBJ1-4, with D tentatively TRBD1 (5 bases). The V and J ends lost 5 bases and 4 bases respectively, with 14 bases between them. This CDR3 is built from 15 residues. Germline V CDR1 and CDR2: SEHNR, FQNEAQ (reference sequence). The CDR3 sequence is CASSHGDARNEKLFF. CDR3 DNA sequence: TGTGCCAGCAGCCATGGGGACGCCCGTAATGAAAAACTGTTTTTT.

The chain is built from TRBV3-1 and TRBJ2-5; 9 nucleotides match TRBD2. The germline gives CDR1 LGHDT, CDR2 YNNKEL (reference sequence). J was trimmed by 2 bases and V by 1 base; bases with no gene match: 5. CDR3 size: 16 residues. CDR3 DNA: TGTGCCAGCAGCCAAGGGCTAGCGGGGCCGCAAGAGACCCAGTACTTC. Translation gives CASSQGLAGPQETQYF.

This sequence joins TRBV20-1 and TRBJ1-1; D possibly corresponds to TRBD1 (5 bases). Germline CDR1 and CDR2: DFQATT and SNEGSKA (reference sequence). This CDR3 is 14 amino acids long. V lost 3 bases to trimming and J lost 6 bases, with 17 bases between them. This CDR3 reads CSASRSPGRAEAFF. CDR3 sequence (DNA): TGCAGTGCTAGCAGGAGCCCAGGGAGAGCTGAAGCTTTCTTT.

This clonotype was observed many times. The chain combines TRBV7-3 with TRBJ2-1; D might be TRBD2 (6 bases). Germline assignment: CDR1 SGHTA and CDR2 FQGTGA. Trimming pared 2 bases from V and 12 bases from J, leaving 11 bases between. This CDR3 comprises 12 residues. Here the CDR3 reads CASSLGRDGQFF. The CDR3, as DNA: TGTGCCAGCAGCTTAGGGCGGGACGGGCAGTTCTTC.

Concerning this clonotype: This clone may be a read error of a much larger clone one base away. The CDR3 region has the DNA TGTGCCAGCAGCACTCCAGGGGTTACCTACAATGAGCAGTACTTC. It translates to CASSTPGVTYNEQYF. The chain links TRBV7-6 to TRBJ2-1, with D perhaps matching TRBD1 (6 bases). Judging by the DNA end, TRBJ2-7 fits better; the J call may be wrong. Germline V CDR1 and CDR2: SGHVS, FNYEAQ. There are 15 residues in the CDR3.

In its sample, this clonotype was seen many times. This sequence joins TRBV11-2 and TRBJ1-1; D possibly corresponds to TRBD1 (5 bases). Between the trimmed V and J ends, which lost 5 bases and 2 bases, there was a span of 9 bases. Germline V lookup: CDR1 SGHAT, CDR2 FQNNGV. The CDR3 has 13 residues. Here the CDR3 reads CASSTQGNTEAFF. The DNA for the CDR3 is TGTGCCAGCAGCACCCAGGGCAACACTGAAGCTTTCTTT.

V usage is TRBV18 and J usage is TRBJ1-1, with D perhaps matching TRBD1 (5 bases). Trimming stripped 3 bases from V and 3 bases from J, with 8 bases between. Germline loops: CDR1 KGHSH, CDR2 LQKENI. This CDR3 has 13 residues. The CDR3 spells CASSPQGHTEAFF. The CDR3 nucleotides read TGTGCCAGCTCACCCCAGGGACACACTGAAGCTTTCTTT.

This CDR3 reads CATSDLYGQGYNEQFF. The DNA of the CDR3 is TGTGCCACCAGTGATTTGTACGGACAGGGGTACAATGAGCAGTTCTTC. This sequence joins TRBV24-1 and TRBJ2-1; 9 nucleotides match TRBD1. The germline gives CDR1 KGHDR, CDR2 SFDVKD. CDR3 length: 16 residues. The trim removed 0 bases at V and 4 bases at J, leaving 3 bases unmatched.

In this sample, this clonotype turned up a few times. A much more abundant neighbour one base away suggests this may be a read error. V is TRBV6-1 and J is TRBJ2-7, with D perhaps matching TRBD2 (6 bases). The V gene lost 9 bases and the J gene lost 7 bases, with 22 bases spanning the gap. Per germline, CDR1 MNHNS and CDR2 SASEGT. This CDR3 is built from 14 residues. The CDR3 protein is CASVNGGSRYEQYF. The CDR3, as DNA: TGTGCCAGTGTAAACGGGGGTTCCAGGTATGAGCAGTACTTC.

This chain links TRBV6-5 with TRBJ1-1, with no clear D. The V gene lost 1 base and the J gene lost 5 bases, with 11 bases spanning the gap. This CDR3 has 14 amino acids. The germline V gene has CDR1 MNHEY and CDR2 SVGAGI. Here the CDR3 reads CASSYYDGRTEAFF. The DNA for the CDR3 is TGTGCCAGCAGTTACTATGACGGGCGAACTGAAGCTTTCTTT.

The table lists this clonotype with many counts. This chain uses TRBV5-1 with TRBJ2-1; weak D call: TRBD2 (7 bases). The CDR3 is made up of 15 amino acids. The V gene lost 2 bases and the J gene lost 7 bases, with 16 bases spanning the gap. Germline lookup yields CDR1 SGHRS and CDR2 YFSETQ. The CDR3 loop is CASSFPGGQMNEQFF. DNA of the CDR3: TGCGCCAGCAGCTTCCCCGGGGGGCAAATGAATGAGCAGTTCTTC.

This clonotype was seen many times. The V gene is TRBV7-3, the J gene TRBJ2-1, with D perhaps given as TRBD1 or TRBD2 (5 bases each). V was pared by 2 bases and J by 5 bases, with 10 bases between. From germline, CDR1 is SGHTA and CDR2 FQGTGA. There are 14 residues in the CDR3. The CDR3 coding sequence is TGTGCCAGCAGCTTAGGGTGGGGGAACAATGAGCAGTTCTTC. The encoded protein is CASSLGWGNNEQFF.

This clonotype came up many times. The chain combines TRBV7-3 with TRBJ2-1; D gene ambiguous. Trimming pared 4 bases from V and 8 bases from J, leaving 9 bases between. This CDR3 has 12 amino acids. CDR1 and CDR2 (germline): SGHTA, FQGTGA. This chain's CDR3 is CASSSGPYEQFF. The CDR3 DNA reads TGTGCCAGCAGCTCAGGACCGTATGAGCAGTTCTTC. Full variable domain (missing parts from reference TRBV7-3 and TRBJ2-1): GAGVSQTPSNKVTEKGKYVELRCDPISGHTALYWYRQSLGQGPEFLIYFQGTGAADDSGLPNDRFFAVRPEGSVSTLKIQRTERGDSAVYLCASSSGPYEQFFGPGTRLTVL.

This clonotype was seen ten or more times. V and J are TRBV12-3 or TRBV12-4 and TRBJ2-1; 16 bases are a match to TRBD2. V dropped 0 bases and J dropped 7; count of bases not matched to a gene: 3. This CDR3 comprises 17 residues. CDR3 sequence reads: CASSLAQGLAGGNEQFF. For the CDR3, the DNA is TGTGCCAGCAGTTTAGCCCAGGGACTAGCGGGGGGGAATGAGCAGTTCTTC.

As regards this clonotype: This sequence may be a read error, since a much larger clone differs from it by one base. The chain employs TRBV7-7 and TRBJ2-5; 15 positions agree with TRBD2. Germline loops: CDR1 SSHAT, CDR2 FNYEAQ (reference sequence). The CDR3 is 17 amino acids. CDR3 nucleotides: TGTGCTGGCAGCTTAGGCGGACTAGCGGGGGGGTTACTGCCCCAGTACTTC. This sequence encodes CAGSLGGLAGGLLPQYF.

In this sample, this clonotype turned up many times. The chain is built from TRBV20-1 and TRBJ2-7; 16 bases match TRBD2. Trimming cost V 3 bases and J 4 bases; bases outside gene matches: 9. Germline V gene sequence: CDR1 DFQATT, CDR2 SNEGSKA (reference sequence). The CDR3 extends over 17 amino acids. The CDR3 DNA follows: TGCAGTGCTAGGAAGGGACTAGCGGGGGGGGCCCGGTACGAGCAGTACTTC. This encodes CSARKGLAGGARYEQYF.

The table lists this clonotype with many counts. This chain joins TRBV6-2 or TRBV6-3 and TRBJ2-5; no clear D gene. Trimming took 1 base from V and 2 from J, leaving 5 bases between them. The germline V gene encodes CDR1 MNHEY and CDR2 SVGEGT. CDR3 length equals 13 residues. CDR3 region: CASSYFRQETQYF. The CDR3 bases are TGTGCCAGCAGTTACTTCCGACAAGAGACCCAGTACTTC.

About this clonotype: This sequence may be a read error, since a much larger clone differs from it by one base. The chain has TRBV5-4 and TRBJ2-1, with 9 bases matching TRBD2. The DNA matches TRBJ2-7 better at its end, which makes the J call doubtful. The CDR3 has 15 residues. CDR1 and CDR2 (germline): SGHNT, YYREEE (reference sequence). CDR3 loop: CASSLEVAGANEQYF. The CDR3 DNA sequence: TGTGCCAGCAGCTTGGAGGTAGCGGGGGCCAATGAGCAGTACTTC.

There are many counts of this clonotype. The CDR3: CASSLEGVGTGDGYTF. CDR3 bases: TGCGCCAGCAGCTTGGAAGGTGTCGGGACAGGGGACGGCTACACCTTC. The V and J genes are TRBV5-1 and TRBJ1-2, with 10 bases lining up with TRBD1. J lost 8 bases, V lost 0 bases, and 10 bases had no gene match. There are 16 residues in the CDR3. CDR1 SGHRS and CDR2 YFSETQ come from the germline V gene.